A few counts support the clone carrying this T cell receptor beta chain. Its antigen is not identified. CDR1 is LGHNA, CDR2 YSLEER, per germline. This CDR3 has 16 residues. V was pared by 0 bases and J by 4 bases, with 15 bases between. These data originate in a study of T-cell reconstitution after alpha-beta-depleted transplantation in children. Molecular barcoding with unique molecular identifiers was used for the TCRbeta library. TCRdb fed the PCR reads into MiXCR, producing one record per CDR3 protein. The sample shows roughly 350,000 distinct CDR3 sequences, 15% to 20% of them seen only once. Study-wide results and limits: At the one-year point after transplant, T-cell counts and TCRbeta diversity were found to come mostly from T cells that had been newly produced.

The clonotype comes from a male patient aged 2-9 years who had a stem cell transplant for acute lymphoblastic leukemia, so the T cells may come from the graft donor. The J gene is TRBJ1-2, the V gene TRBV4-3; unclear D gene. Specimen: PBMCs, mostly from graft donor cells, collected 360 days after TCRalphabeta/CD19-depleted stem cell transplant. The CDR3 protein is CASSQESRPSSYGYTF. CDR3 DNA: TGCGCCAGCAGCCAAGAAAGCAGGCCCTCCTCCTATGGCTACACCTTC.